Sequencing of this T cell receptor (beta chain) was carried out in a study of T cell changes during pregnancy in multiple sclerosis. Deletions cut 1 base from V and 6 bases from J, with 8 bases between. CDR1 is SGHAT, CDR2 FQNNGV, per germline. There are 13 residues in the CDR3. TCRdb's table, derived via immunoSEQ multiplex PCR, lists solely in-frame clones and lacks some. The sample consists of under 90,000 clones, roughly 92% of them appearing once. The sequence derives from a female donor in good health, enrolled as a control in a pregnancy study. The V gene is TRBV11-2, the J gene TRBJ2-3; TRBD2 is a possible D gene (5 bases). The sequencing used peripheral blood, collected after pregnancy. The CDR3 DNA reads as TGTGCCAGCAGCTTAGTATGGAGGGATACGCAGTATTTT. Translated, it gives CASSLVWRDTQYF.